What follows are 15 T cell receptor beta chains derived from one specimen sequenced in a study of long-term antiretroviral therapy in people with HIV. Running of the v3.0 immunoSEQ assay took place at survey level. Using immunoSEQ multiplex PCR, the repertoire was profiled, and TCRdb retains in-frame clones only, with some absent. The sample records 23,000 or so clones, around four fifths being singletons. Sequencing was performed on unsorted PBMCs, taken 0.4 years after starting antiretroviral therapy. The receptors were gathered from a man aged 45-65 years with HIV.

The V gene is TRBV15, the J gene TRBJ1-5, with D possibly being TRBD1 (5 bases). Germline V CDR1 and CDR2: LNHNV, YYDKDF (reference sequence). The CDR3 contains 20 residues. Trimming removed 3 bases from V and 1 base from J, with 25 bases in between. The CDR3: CATSSAIRVHLTGSNQPQHF. The CDR3 DNA is TGTGCCACCAGCAGCGCTATCAGGGTTCACCTTACCGGGAGCAATCAGCCCCAGCATTTT. The whole variable domain, remainder taken from reference TRBV15 and TRBJ1-5, is DAMVIQNPRYQVTQFGKPVTLSCSQTLNHNVMYWYQQKSSQAPKLLFHYYDKDFNNEADTPDNFQSRRPNTSFCFLDIRSPGLGDTAMYLCATSSAIRVHLTGSNQPQHFGDGTRLSIL.

The chain links TRBV18 to TRBJ1-1, with 11 bases fitting TRBD1. Losses at the gene ends were 3 bases for V and 7 bases for J; bases not matched to a gene: 4. There are 14 residues in the CDR3. Germline V gene data show CDR1 as KGHSH and CDR2 as LQKENI. CDR3 nucleotides: TGTGCCAGCTCACCGGACAGGGGGCCGGGTGAAGCTTTCTTT. It is translated as CASSPDRGPGEAFF. Combining the CDR3 with reference TRBV18 and TRBJ1-1 gives the whole variable domain NAGVMQNPRHLVRRRGQEARLRCSPMKGHSHVYWYRQLPEEGLKFMVYLQKENIIDESGMPKERFSAEFPKEGPSILRIQQVVRGDSAAYFCASSPDRGPGEAFFGQGTRLTVV.

The chain links TRBV9 to TRBJ2-3; 7 positions match TRBD2. V was clipped by 4 bases and J by 5 bases; unmatched bases: 10. The germline V gene has CDR1 SGDLS and CDR2 YYNGEE. The CDR3 is 15 amino acids. CDR3 loop: CASSSSISGIDTQYF. The DNA for the CDR3 is TGTGCCAGCAGCAGTAGCATCAGCGGGATAGATACGCAGTATTTT.

The DNA of the CDR3 is TGTGCCAGCCAGGACACGACTAGCAATCAGCCCCAGCATTTT. Its translation: CASQDTTSNQPQHF. The chain is built from TRBV19 and TRBJ1-5; tentatively, D is TRBD1 (5 bases). Germline CDR1 is LNHDA and CDR2 is SQIVND (reference sequence). Trimming left V 9 bases short and J 0 bases short, with 12 bases between. The CDR3 is 14 residues long.

The chain combines TRBV27 with TRBJ2-1; either TRBD1 or TRBD2 may fit D (6 bases each). The germline CDR1 and CDR2 sequences are MNHEY and SMNVEV (reference sequence). Trimming stripped 2 bases from V and 8 bases from J, with 22 bases between. The CDR3 length is 17 residues. The CDR3 DNA reads as TGTGCCAGCAGTTTAGTCGGGGGCAGTTCTACCGGCGATGAGCAGTTCTTC. Protein sequence: CASSLVGGSSTGDEQFF.

As for this clone: One end of the junction varies from germline; a read error may be responsible. CDR3 region: CASSLTRTNYGFTF. The CDR3 nucleotides read TGTGCCAGCAGCTTAACCAGAACTAACTATGGCTTCACCTTC. The chain joins TRBV7-2 to TRBJ1-2; D is undetermined. Germline V gene data show CDR1 as SGHTA and CDR2 as FQGNSA. This CDR3 is 14 amino acids long.

This chain connects TRBV11-3 to TRBJ2-1; TRBD2 is a possible D gene (6 bases). This CDR3 is built from 15 residues. Germline V gives CDR1 SGHNT, CDR2 YENEEA. The V end lost 7 bases, the J end lost 4 bases, and 17 bases lay between the germline ends. DNA of the CDR3: TGTGCCAGCACCAAGGGGCGGGGAGATTACAATGAGCAGTTCTTC. Protein sequence: CASTKGRGDYNEQFF. Complete variable domain (other parts from reference TRBV11-3 and TRBJ2-1): EAGVVQSPRYKIIEKKQPVAFWCNPISGHNTLYWYLQNLGQGPELLIRYENEEAVDDSQLPKDRFSAERLKGVDSTLKIQPAELGDSAVYLCASTKGRGDYNEQFFGPGTRLTVL.

This rearrangement joins TRBV6-4 to TRBJ1-5; maybe TRBD1 (5 bases). Trimming took 2 bases from V and 5 from J, leaving 22 bases between them. Germline CDR1 is MRHNA and CDR2 is SNTAGT. There are 18 residues in the CDR3. The CDR3 reads CASSDPNGGETVDQPQHF. The CDR3 DNA reads TGTGCCAGCAGTGACCCCAATGGGGGGGAGACGGTGGATCAGCCCCAGCATTTT.

The chain recombines TRBV4-2 with TRBJ2-2; the match to TRBD2 covers 11 bases. CDR1 LGHNA and CDR2 YNFKEQ come from the germline V gene. The CDR3 is 16 residues long. Trimming took 4 bases from V and 1 from J; bases not matched to a gene: 2. CDR3 bases: TGTGCCAGCAGCCCCACTAGCGGGGGGAACACCGGGGAGCTGTTTTTT. This gives the protein CASSPTSGGNTGELFF.

The chain carries TRBV10-2 and TRBJ2-5, with 8 bases fitting TRBD2. The CDR3 is 14 residues long. Trimming removed 6 bases from V and 1 base from J; junction bases left unmatched: 4. Germline CDR1 WSHSY, CDR2 SAAADI. CDR3: CASRITSGQETQYF. For the CDR3, the DNA is TGCGCCAGCAGGATTACTAGCGGCCAAGAGACCCAGTACTTC.

The chain combines TRBV7-2 with TRBJ1-4; TRBD1 matches at 7 bases. The CDR3 length is 15 residues. Losses at the gene ends were 5 bases for V and 9 bases for J; bases not matched to a gene: 12. CDR1 and CDR2 from the germline V gene are SGHTA and FQGNSA. Here the CDR3 reads CASSPTTPGQKKLFF. CDR3 nucleotide sequence: TGTGCCAGCAGCCCAACCACTCCGGGACAGAAAAAACTGTTTTTT.

The rearrangement uses TRBV29-1 and TRBJ1-1; D is uncertain. Trimming removed 1 base at V and 7 bases at J, with 4 bases between. The CDR3 sequence is 10 residues long. Germline values: CDR1 SQVTM, CDR2 ANQGSEA. DNA for the CDR3: TGCAGCGTTGAAGGGATTGAAGCTTTCTTT. Translated, it gives CSVEGIEAFF.

The V call is TRBV28, the J call TRBJ1-1; D uncertain. The length of the CDR3 is 10 residues. The V end lost 5 bases, the J end lost 10 bases, and 8 bases lay between the germline ends. Germline values: CDR1 MDHEN, CDR2 SYDVKM. CDR3 coding DNA: TGTGCCAGCAGTCCACACACAGCTTTCTTT. Amino acids: CASSPHTAFF.

This clone showed up just a few times. This chain links TRBV11-1 with TRBJ1-2; 10 bases match TRBD1. CDR1 SGHAT and CDR2 FQDESV come from the germline V gene (reference sequence). The V segment lost 5 bases and the J segment 14 bases; nucleotides outside the gene matches: 14. This CDR3 has 14 residues. CDR3 residues: CASSPRTKGTGVTF. The DNA for the CDR3 is TGTGCCAGCAGCCCCCGGACGAAGGGGACAGGGGTTACCTTC.

The chain has TRBV5-4 and TRBJ2-7; 9 bases align to TRBD2. CDR1 is SGHNT, CDR2 YYREEE, per germline (reference sequence). The CDR3 covers 16 residues. Trimming at V came to 0 bases and at J to 7 bases, leaving 11 bases not matched to a gene. CDR3 loop: CASSLEAGGLSREQYF. The CDR3 DNA is TGTGCCAGCAGCTTGGAAGCGGGGGGCCTATCGAGGGAGCAGTACTTC.